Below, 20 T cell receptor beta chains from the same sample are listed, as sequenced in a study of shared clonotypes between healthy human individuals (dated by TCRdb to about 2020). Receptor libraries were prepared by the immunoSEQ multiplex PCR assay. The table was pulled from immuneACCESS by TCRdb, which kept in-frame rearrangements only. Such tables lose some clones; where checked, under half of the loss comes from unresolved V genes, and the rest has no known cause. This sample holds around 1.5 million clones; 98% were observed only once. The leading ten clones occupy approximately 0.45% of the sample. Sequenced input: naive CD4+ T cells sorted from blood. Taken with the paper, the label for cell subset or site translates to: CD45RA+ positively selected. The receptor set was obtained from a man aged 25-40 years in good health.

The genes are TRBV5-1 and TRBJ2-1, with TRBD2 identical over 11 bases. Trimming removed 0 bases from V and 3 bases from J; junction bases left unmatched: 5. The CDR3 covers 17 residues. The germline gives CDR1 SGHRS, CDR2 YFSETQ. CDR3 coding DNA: TGCGCCAGCAGCTTGGCCACTAGCGGGAGCTTCTACAATGAGCAGTTCTTC. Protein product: CASSLATSGSFYNEQFF.

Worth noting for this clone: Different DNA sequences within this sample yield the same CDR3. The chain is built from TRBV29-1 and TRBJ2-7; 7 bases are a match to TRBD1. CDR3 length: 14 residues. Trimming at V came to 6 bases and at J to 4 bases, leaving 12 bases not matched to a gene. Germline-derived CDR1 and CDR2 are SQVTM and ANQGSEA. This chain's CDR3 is CSVGPRQGSYEQYF. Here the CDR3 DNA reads TGCAGCGTCGGTCCCCGACAGGGAAGTTACGAGCAGTACTTC.

The CDR3 spells CASSLQQGAGIQYF. DNA of the CDR3: TGCGCCAGCAGCTTGCAACAGGGGGCCGGCATTCAGTACTTC. The V and J genes are TRBV5-1 and TRBJ2-4; 9 bases map to TRBD1. CDR1 is SGHRS and CDR2 is YFSETQ in the germline V gene. The CDR3 length is 14 residues. V lost 1 base, J lost 9 bases, and 5 bases stayed unmatched.

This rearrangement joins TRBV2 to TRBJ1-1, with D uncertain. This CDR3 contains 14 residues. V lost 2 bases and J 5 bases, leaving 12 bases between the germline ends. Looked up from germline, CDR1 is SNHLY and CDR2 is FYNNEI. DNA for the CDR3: TGTGCCAGCAGTGAATGGAGACCGGAGACTGAAGCTTTCTTT. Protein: CASSEWRPETEAFF.

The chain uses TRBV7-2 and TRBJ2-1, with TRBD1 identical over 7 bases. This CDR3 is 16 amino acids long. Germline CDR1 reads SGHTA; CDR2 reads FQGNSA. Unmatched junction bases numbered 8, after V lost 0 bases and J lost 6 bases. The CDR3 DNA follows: TGTGCCAGCAGCTTAGCAGGGGGCTTTCCGATCAATGAGCAGTTCTTC. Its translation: CASSLAGGFPINEQFF.

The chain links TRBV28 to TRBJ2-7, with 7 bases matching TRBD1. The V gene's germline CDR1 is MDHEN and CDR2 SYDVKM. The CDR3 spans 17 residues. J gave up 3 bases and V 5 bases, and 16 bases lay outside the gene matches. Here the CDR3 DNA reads TGTGCCAGCAGTCCCTTTAGTCTGACAGGGTTAATCTACGAGCAGTACTTC. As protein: CASSPFSLTGLIYEQYF.

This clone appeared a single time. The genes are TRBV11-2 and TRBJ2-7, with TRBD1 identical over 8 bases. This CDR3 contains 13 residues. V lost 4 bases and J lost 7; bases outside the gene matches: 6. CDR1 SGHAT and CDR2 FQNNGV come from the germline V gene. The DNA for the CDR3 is TGTGCCAGCAGCTCGGACAGGGCGGGAGAGCAGTACTTC. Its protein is CASSSDRAGEQYF.

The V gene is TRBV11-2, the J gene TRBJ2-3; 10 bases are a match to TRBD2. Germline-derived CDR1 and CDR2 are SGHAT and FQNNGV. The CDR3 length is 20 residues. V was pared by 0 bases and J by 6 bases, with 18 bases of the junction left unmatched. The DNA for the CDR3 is TGTGCCAGCAGCTTAGAACTAGCGGGGTACCATTTAGCAGACGAGGATACGCAGTATTTT. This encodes CASSLELAGYHLADEDTQYF.

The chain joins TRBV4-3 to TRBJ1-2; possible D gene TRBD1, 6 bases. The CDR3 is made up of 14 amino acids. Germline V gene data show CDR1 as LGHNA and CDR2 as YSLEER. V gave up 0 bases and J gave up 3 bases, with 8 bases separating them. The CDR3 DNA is TGCGCCAGCAGCCAAGATCCAGGGGACTATGGCTACACCTTC. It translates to CASSQDPGDYGYTF.

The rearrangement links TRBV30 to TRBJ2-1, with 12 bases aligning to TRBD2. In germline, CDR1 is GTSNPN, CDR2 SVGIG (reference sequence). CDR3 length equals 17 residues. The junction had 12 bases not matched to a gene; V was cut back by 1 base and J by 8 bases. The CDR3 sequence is CAWSGMWTSGIKDEQFF. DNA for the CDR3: TGTGCCTGGAGTGGGATGTGGACTAGCGGGATCAAGGATGAGCAGTTCTTC.

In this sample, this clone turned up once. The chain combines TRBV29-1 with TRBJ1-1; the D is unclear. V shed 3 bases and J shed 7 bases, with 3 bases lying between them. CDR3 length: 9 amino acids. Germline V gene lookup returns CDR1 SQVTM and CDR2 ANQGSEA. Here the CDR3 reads CSVEVEAFF. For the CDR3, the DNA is TGCAGCGTTGAGGTTGAAGCTTTCTTT.

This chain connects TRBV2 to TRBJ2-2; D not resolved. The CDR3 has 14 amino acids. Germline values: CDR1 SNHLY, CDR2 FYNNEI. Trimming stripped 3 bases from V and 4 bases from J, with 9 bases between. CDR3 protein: CASSETFRTGELFF. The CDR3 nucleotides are TGTGCCAGCAGTGAGACTTTCCGCACCGGGGAGCTGTTTTTT.

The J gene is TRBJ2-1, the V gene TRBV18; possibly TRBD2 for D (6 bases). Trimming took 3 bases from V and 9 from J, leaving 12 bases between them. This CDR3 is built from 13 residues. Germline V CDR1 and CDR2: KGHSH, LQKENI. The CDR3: CASSPGTAGEQFF. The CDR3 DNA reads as TGTGCCAGCTCACCCGGGACTGCGGGTGAGCAGTTCTTC.

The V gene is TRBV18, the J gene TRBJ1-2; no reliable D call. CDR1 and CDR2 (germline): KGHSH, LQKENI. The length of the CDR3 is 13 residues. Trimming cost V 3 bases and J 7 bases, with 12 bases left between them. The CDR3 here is CASSPLLGSGYTF. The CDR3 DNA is TGTGCCAGCTCACCGCTCCTGGGGTCTGGCTACACCTTC.

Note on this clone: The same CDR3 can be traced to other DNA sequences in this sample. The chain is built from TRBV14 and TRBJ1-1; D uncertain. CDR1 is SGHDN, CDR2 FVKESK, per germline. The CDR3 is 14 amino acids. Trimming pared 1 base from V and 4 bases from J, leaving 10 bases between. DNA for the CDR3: TGTGCCAGCAGCCAAGTTAGAGGCGGCACTGAAGCTTTCTTT. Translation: CASSQVRGGTEAFF.

The CDR3 loop reads CASSYVTEGTEAFF. In DNA form, the CDR3 reads TGTGCCAGCAGTTACGTCACCGAGGGTACTGAAGCTTTCTTT. The V gene is TRBV6-6, the J gene TRBJ1-1; D is ambiguous. The CDR3 is 14 residues long. CDR1 is MNHNY and CDR2 is SVGAGI in the germline V gene (reference sequence). V was clipped by 2 bases and J by 5 bases, with 12 bases between them.

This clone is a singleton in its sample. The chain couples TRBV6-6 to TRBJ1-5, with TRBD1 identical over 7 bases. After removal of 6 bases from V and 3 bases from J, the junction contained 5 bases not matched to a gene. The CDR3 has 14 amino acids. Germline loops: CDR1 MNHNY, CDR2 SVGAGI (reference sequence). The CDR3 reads CASRPGTANQPQHF. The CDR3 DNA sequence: TGTGCCAGCAGACCCGGGACAGCCAATCAGCCCCAGCATTTT.

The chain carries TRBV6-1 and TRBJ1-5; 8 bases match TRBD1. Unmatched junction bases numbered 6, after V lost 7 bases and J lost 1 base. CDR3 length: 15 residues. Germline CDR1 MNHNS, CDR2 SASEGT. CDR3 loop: CASNSRDRSNQPQHF. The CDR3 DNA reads TGTGCCAGCAACAGCCGGGACAGGAGCAATCAGCCCCAGCATTTT.

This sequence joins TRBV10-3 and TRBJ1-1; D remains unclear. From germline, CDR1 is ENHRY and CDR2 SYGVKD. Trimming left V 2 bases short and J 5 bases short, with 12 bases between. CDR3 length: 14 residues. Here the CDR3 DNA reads TGTGCCATCAGTGAGGACGCCATTGGGACTGAAGCTTTCTTT. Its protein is CAISEDAIGTEAFF.

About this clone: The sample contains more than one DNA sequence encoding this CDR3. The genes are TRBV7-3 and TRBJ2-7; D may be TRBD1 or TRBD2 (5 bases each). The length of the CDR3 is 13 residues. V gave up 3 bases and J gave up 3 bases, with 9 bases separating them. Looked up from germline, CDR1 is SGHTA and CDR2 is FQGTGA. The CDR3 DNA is TGTGCCAGCAGCTTGGGACGGAACTACGAGCAGTACTTC. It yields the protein CASSLGRNYEQYF.